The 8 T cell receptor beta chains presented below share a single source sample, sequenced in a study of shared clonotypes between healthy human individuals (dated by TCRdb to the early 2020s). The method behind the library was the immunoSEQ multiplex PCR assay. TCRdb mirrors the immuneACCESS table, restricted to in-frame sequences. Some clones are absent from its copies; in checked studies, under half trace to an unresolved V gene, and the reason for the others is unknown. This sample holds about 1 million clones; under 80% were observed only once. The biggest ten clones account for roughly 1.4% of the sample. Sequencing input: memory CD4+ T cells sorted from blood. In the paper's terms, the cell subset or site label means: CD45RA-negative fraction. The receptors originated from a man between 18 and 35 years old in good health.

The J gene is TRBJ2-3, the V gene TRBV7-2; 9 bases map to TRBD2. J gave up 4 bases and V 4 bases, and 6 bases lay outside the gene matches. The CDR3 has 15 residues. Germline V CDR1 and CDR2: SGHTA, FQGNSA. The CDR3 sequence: CASSSKREASDTQYF. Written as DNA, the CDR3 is TGTGCCAGCAGCTCAAAGCGGGAGGCGTCAGATACGCAGTATTTT.

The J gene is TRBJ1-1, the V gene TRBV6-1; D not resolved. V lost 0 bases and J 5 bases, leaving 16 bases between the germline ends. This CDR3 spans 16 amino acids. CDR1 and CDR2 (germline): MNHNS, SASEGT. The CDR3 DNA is TGTGCCAGCAGTGAAGCGTTGGGAGGAGGTTGGACTGAAGCTTTCTTT. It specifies CASSEALGGGWTEAFF.

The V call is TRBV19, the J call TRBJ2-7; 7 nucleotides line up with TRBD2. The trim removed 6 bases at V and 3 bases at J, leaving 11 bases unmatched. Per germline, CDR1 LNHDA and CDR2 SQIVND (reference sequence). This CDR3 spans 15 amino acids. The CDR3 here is CASSLSGTTIYEQYF. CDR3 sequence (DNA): TGTGCCAGTAGCTTATCCGGGACTACAATCTACGAGCAGTACTTC.

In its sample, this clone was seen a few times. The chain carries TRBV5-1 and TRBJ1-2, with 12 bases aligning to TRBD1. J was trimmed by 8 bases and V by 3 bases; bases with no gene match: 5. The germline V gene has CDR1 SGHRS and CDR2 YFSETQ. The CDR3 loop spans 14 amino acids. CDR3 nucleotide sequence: TGCGCCAGCAGCTGGGACAGGGGGCTCGGCGGCTACACCTTC. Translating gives CASSWDRGLGGYTF.

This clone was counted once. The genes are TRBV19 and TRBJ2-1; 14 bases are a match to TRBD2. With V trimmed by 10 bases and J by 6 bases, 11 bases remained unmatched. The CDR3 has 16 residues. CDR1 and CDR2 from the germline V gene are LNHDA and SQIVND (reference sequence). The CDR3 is CATKGTSGGPTNEQFF. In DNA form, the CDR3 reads TGTGCCACTAAAGGGACTAGCGGGGGCCCCACCAATGAGCAGTTCTTC.

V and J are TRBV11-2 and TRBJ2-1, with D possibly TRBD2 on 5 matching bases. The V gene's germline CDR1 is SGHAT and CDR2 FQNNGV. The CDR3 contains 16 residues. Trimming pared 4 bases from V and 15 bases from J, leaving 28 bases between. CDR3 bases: TGTGCCAGCAGCTGCTATATGTGTGTGGACGCGGGCAAACGGTTCTTC. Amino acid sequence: CASSCYMCVDAGKRFF. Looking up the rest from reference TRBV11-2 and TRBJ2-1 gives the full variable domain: EAGVAQSPRYKIIEKRQSVAFWCNPISGHATLYWYQQILGQGPKLLIQFQNNGVVDDSQLPKDRFSAERLKGVDSTLKIQPAKLEDSAVYLCASSCYMCVDAGKRFFGPGTRLTVL.

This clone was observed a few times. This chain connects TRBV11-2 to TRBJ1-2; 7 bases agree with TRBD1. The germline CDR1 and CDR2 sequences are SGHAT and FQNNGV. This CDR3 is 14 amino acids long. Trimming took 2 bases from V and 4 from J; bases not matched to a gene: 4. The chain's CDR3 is CASSLSGTVYGYTF. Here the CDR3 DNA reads TGTGCCAGCAGCTTATCCGGGACAGTCTATGGCTACACCTTC.

The CDR3 spells CASSIVPGQGTNQPQHF. CDR3 nucleotide sequence: TGTGCCAGTAGTATAGTTCCGGGACAGGGTACCAATCAGCCCCAGCATTTT. V and J are TRBV19 and TRBJ1-5; the match to TRBD1 covers 9 bases. The CDR3 is made up of 17 amino acids. Trimming cost V 1 base and J 3 bases; bases outside gene matches: 7. Looked up from germline, CDR1 is LNHDA and CDR2 is SQIVND (reference sequence).